This TCR beta chain was sequenced during a study of post-analysis software for immune sequencing data. Whole-study findings and limits: The study found TRBV5-6, TRBV5-1 and TRBV20-1 among about 5 TRBV segments more frequent in patients than controls. Strong same-batch co-clustering of samples appeared with F measure clustering.

The germline V gene encodes CDR1 DFQATT and CDR2 SNEGSKA (reference sequence). V dropped 6 bases and J dropped 3 bases, with 17 bases sitting between them. This CDR3 is 14 amino acids long. This clonotype showed up just a few times. Antigen specificity is unknown. Unique molecular identifiers featured in each of the TCR beta cDNA libraries. Between about 1 and 11 million T cells gave rise to some 490,000 cDNA molecules. In TCRdb, the PCR reads were re-called with MiXCR into one record per CDR3 protein. The sample shows about 820,000 distinct CDR3 sequences, roughly 58% of them seen only once. The TCR sequence derives from a girl aged 10-17 years with multiple sclerosis. J is TRBJ2-5 and V is TRBV20-1; D possibly matches TRBD1 or TRBD2 (7 bases each). Sequencing used blood. The CDR3 DNA follows: TGCAGTGCGGGGGAGACAGGGAGGGAAGAGACCCAGTACTTC. Translation gives CSAGETGREETQYF.